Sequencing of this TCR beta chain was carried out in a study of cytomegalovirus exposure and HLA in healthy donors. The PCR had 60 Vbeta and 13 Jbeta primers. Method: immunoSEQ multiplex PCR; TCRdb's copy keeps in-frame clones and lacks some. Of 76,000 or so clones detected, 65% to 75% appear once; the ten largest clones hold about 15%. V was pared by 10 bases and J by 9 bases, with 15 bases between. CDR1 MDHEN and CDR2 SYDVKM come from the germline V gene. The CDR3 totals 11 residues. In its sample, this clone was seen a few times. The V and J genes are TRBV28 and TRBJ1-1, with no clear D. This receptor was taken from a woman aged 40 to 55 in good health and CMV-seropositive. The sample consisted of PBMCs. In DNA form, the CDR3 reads TGTGCCACCACTACCATGAAGAAAGCTTTCTTT. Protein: CATTTMKKAFF.